The 2 T cell receptor beta chains given below trace back to one sample, sequenced in a study of spatial heterogeneity in lung cancer. Time point defined: sample taken at primary tumor resection. Whole RNA, isolated from tumor, nontumor lung or frozen PBMC, was sequenced without prior sorting. TCRdb re-derived calls from the 5' RACE reads in MiXCR, one entry per CDR3 protein. Here the sample spans around 20,000 distinct CDR3 sequences, 19% being singletons. This sample comprised PBMCs, obtained at surgery. The receptors come from a male donor with early-stage non-small cell lung cancer.

This clonotype is deemed medium-sized. The chain joins TRBV19 to TRBJ1-5; D is perhaps TRBD1 (5 bases). Trimming left V 4 bases short and J 4 bases short, with 11 bases between. Per germline, CDR1 LNHDA and CDR2 SQIVND (reference sequence). The CDR3 consists of 14 residues. The CDR3: CASSTGGRNQPQHF. The CDR3 coding sequence is TGTGCCAGTAGTACCGGGGGGAGAAATCAGCCCCAGCATTTT.

This rearrangement joins TRBV30 to TRBJ2-7, with 7 bases fitting TRBD1. Germline CDR1 GTSNPN, CDR2 SVGIG (reference sequence). There are 13 residues in the CDR3. V shed 3 bases, J shed 4 bases, and the junction held 6 bases outside the gene matches. CDR3 in amino acids: CAWRRGGAYEQYF. In DNA, the CDR3 is TGTGCCTGGAGAAGAGGGGGCGCGTACGAGCAGTACTTC. Full variable domain (remainder filled in from reference TRBV30 and TRBJ2-7): SQTIHQWPATLVQPVGSPLSLECTVEGTSNPNLYWYRQAAGRGLQLLFYSVGIGQISSEVPQNLSASRPQDRQFILSSKKLLLSDSGFYLCAWRRGGAYEQYFGPGTRLTVT.